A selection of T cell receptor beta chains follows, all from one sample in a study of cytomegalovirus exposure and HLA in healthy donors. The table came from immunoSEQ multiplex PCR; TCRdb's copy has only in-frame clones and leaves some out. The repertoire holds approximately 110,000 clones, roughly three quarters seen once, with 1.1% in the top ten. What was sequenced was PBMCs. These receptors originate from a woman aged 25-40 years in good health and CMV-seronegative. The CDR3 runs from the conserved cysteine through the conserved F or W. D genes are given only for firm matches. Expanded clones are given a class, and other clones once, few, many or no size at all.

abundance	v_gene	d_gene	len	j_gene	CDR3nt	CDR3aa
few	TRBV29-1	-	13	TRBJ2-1	TGCAGCGTTGAGCCCCTGACAGGCCGGGAGCAGTTCTTC	CSVEPLTGREQFF
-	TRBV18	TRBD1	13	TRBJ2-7	TGTGCCAGCTCACCAGAACAGGGGGCCGAGCAGTACTTC	CASSPEQGAEQYF
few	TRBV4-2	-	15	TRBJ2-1	TGTGCCAGCAGGGGTGCGGGATCTGGGTACAATGAGCAGTTCTTC	CASRGAGSGYNEQFF
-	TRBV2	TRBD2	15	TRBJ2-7	TGTGCCAGCAGTCTCCCCTCTAGCGGGGGGGGAGAGCAGTACTTC	CASSLPSSGGGEQYF
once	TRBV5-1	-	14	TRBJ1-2	TGCGCCAGCAGCTTGCCAGGCGAGAACTATGGCTACACCTTC	CASSLPGENYGYTF
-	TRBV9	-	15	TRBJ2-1	TGTGCCAGCAACCCCGCAGGGGCTAGGTACAATGAGCAGTTCTTC	CASNPAGARYNEQFF
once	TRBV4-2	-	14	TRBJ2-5	TGTGCCAGCAGCCAAGTGGGCGGGGTGGAGACCCAGTACTTC	CASSQVGGVETQYF
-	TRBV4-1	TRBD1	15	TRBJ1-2	TGCGCCAGCAGCCAGGACACAGGGGGCGGCGGTGGCTACACCTTC	CASSQDTGGGGGYTF
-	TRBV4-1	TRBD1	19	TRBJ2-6	TGCGCCAGCAGCCAAGAGGCCCAAGTGACAGGGGGTTCCATCTACGTCCTGACTTTC	CASSQEAQVTGGSIYVLTF
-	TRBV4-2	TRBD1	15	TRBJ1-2	TGTGCCAGCAGCCAAGATATGAGGACAGGGAATGGCTACACCTTC	CASSQDMRTGNGYTF
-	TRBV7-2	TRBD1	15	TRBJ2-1	TGTGCCAGCAGCTTAGTGACAGGGAGCGAACGTGAGCAGTTCTTC	CASSLVTGSEREQFF
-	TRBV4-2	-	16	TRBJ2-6	TGTGCCAGCAGCCAGGGGGACTGGGCTGGGGCCAACGTCCTGACTTTC	CASSQGDWAGANVLTF
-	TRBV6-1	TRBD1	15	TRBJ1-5	TGTGCCAGCAGAAGGACAGGGAAAAACAATCAGCTCCAGCATTTT	CASRRTGKNNQLQHF
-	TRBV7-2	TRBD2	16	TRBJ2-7	TGTGCCAGCAGCCCGGGGACTAGCGGGAAGTCTGGCGAGCAGTACTTC	CASSPGTSGKSGEQYF
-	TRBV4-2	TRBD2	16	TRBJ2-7	TGTGCCAGCAGCCAAGACGGGATAGCGGGTGGCTACGAGCAGTACTTC	CASSQDGIAGGYEQYF
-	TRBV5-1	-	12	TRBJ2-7	TGCGCCAGCAGAATGGACAGCTACGAGCAGTACTTC	CASRMDSYEQYF
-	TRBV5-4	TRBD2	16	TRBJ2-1	TGTGCCAGCAGCTTGGATCTAGCGGGACCCTACAATGAGCAGCTCTTC	CASSLDLAGPYNEQLF
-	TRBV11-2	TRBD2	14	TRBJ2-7	TGTGCCAGCAGCCGAAATACGGGAGGATCCGAGCAGTACTTC	CASSRNTGGSEQYF
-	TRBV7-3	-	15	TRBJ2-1	TGTGCCAGCAGCTTACCCAGGCCCGGTTACAATGAGCAGTTCTTC	CASSLPRPGYNEQFF
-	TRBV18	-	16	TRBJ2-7	TGTGCCAGCTCTGTATTCGACCCATCGGAGGCCTACGAGCAGTACTTC	CASSVFDPSEAYEQYF
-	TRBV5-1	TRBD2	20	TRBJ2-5	TGCGCCAGCAGCGCCAGTCTAAGGACTAGCGGGAGGTTAATTCGAGAGACCCAGTACTTC	CASSASLRTSGRLIRETQYF
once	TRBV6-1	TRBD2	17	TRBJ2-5	TGTGCCAGCAGTGAAGTGGCCCAGCGGGGTGGTGATGAGACCCAGTACTTC	CASSEVAQRGGDETQYF
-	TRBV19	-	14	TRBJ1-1	TGTGCCAGTAGTATAGGGACAACTAACACTGAAGCTTTCTTT	CASSIGTTNTEAFF
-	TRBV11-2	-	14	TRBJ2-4	TGTGCCAGCCGCCCGCTCAGGGGTAGGGACATTCAGTACTTC	CASRPLRGRDIQYF
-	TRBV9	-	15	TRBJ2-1	TGTGCCAGCAGCGTAGTTAGCGCCGCCTACAATGAGCAGTTCTTC	CASSVVSAAYNEQFF
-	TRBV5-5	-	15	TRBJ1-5	TGTGCCAGCAGCTTGGAGGGGGAAAGCAATCAGCCCCAGCATTTT	CASSLEGESNQPQHF
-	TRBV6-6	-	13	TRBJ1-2	TGTGCCGGACTCGGGGGGGACGGCGATGGCTACACCTTC	CAGLGGDGDGYTF
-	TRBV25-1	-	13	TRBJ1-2	TGTGCCAGCTGGGGGGGCAGACTCTATGGCTACACCTTC	CASWGGRLYGYTF
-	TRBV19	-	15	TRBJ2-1	TGTGCCAGTATGATGGACTTCGGGCCCTACAATGAGCAGTTCTTC	CASMMDFGPYNEQFF